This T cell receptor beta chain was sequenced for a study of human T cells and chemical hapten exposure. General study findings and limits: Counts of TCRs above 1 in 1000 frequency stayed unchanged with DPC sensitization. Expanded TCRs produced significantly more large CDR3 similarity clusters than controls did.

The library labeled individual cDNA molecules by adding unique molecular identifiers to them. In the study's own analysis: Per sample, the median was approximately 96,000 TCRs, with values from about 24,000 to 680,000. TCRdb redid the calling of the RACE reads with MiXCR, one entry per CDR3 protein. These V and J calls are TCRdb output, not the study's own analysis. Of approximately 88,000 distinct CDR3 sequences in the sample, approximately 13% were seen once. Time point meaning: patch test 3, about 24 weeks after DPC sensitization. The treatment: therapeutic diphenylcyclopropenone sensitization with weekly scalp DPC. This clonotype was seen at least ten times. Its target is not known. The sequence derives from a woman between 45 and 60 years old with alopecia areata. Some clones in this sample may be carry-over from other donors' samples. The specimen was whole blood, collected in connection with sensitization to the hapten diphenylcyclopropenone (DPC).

CDR3 sequence: CASSPSWGYRSEAFF. CDR3 nucleotide sequence: TGTGCCAGCAGCCCATCTTGGGGATATCGTTCTGAAGCTTTCTTT. This chain joins TRBV11-2 and TRBJ1-1; no definite D call. There are 15 residues in the CDR3. Germline CDR1 SGHAT, CDR2 FQNNGV. The V gene lost 5 bases and the J gene lost 6 bases, with 19 bases spanning the gap.